This TCR beta chain came from a study of cytomegalovirus exposure and HLA in healthy donors. The PCR used 60 Vbeta and 13 Jbeta primers. Here immunoSEQ multiplex PCR was the method, and the copy in TCRdb shows in-frame clones only, minus some. Among approximately 170,000 clones listed, around 68% were seen once. The donors gave bone marrow, and they were healthy. The CDR3 is 13 amino acids. CDR1 is SGHRS and CDR2 is YFSETQ in the germline V gene. V lost 3 bases and J lost 7, with 14 bases in between. This chain joins TRBV5-1 and TRBJ2-7; the D gene is possibly TRBD1 (6 bases). This TCR came from a man aged 50-60 years in good health and CMV-seronegative. The material sequenced was PBMCs. CDR3 DNA: TGCGCCAGCAGCTGGGGACAAGCTTGGGAGCAGTACTTC. It specifies CASSWGQAWEQYF.